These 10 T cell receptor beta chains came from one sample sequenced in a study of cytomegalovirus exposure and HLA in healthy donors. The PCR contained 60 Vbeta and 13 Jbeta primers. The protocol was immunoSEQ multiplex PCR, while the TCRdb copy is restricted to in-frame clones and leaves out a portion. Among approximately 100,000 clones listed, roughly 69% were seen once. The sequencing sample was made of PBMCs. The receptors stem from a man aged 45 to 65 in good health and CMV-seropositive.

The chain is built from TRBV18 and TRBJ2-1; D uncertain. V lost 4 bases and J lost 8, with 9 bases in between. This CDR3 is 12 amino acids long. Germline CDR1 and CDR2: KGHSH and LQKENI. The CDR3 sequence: CASSLITDEQFF. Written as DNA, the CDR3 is TGTGCCAGCTCACTTATCACTGATGAGCAGTTCTTC.

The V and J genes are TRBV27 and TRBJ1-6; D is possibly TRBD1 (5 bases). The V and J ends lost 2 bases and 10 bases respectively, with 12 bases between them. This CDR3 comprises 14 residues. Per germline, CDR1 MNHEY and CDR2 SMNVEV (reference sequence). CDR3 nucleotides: TGTGCCAGCAGTTTAAGACGCGGGGACTCACCCCTCCACTTT. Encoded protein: CASSLRRGDSPLHF.

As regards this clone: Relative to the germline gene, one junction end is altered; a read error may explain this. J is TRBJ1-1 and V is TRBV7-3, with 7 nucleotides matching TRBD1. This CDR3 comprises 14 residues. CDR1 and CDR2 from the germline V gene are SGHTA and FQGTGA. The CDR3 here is CASSPGQTNIEAFF. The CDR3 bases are TGTGCCAGCAGCCCGGGACAGACGAACATTGAAGCTTTCTTT. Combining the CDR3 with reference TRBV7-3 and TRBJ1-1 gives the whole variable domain GAGVSQTPSNKVTEKGKYVELRCDPISGHTALYWYRQSLGQGPEFLIYFQGTGAADDSGLPNDRFFAVRPEGSVSTLKIQRTERGDSAVYLCASSPGQTNIEAFFGQGTRLTVV.

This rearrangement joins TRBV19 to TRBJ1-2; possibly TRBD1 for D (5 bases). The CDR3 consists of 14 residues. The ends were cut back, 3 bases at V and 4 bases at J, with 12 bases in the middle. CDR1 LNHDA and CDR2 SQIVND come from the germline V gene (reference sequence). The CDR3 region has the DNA TGTGCCAGTAGTATCCCAGGGAGGGCCTATGGCTACACCTTC. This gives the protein CASSIPGRAYGYTF.

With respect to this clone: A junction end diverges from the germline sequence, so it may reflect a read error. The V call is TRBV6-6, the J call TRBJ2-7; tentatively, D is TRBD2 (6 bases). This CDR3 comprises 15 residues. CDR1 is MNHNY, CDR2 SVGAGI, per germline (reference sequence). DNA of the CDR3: TGTGCTAGCAGTTACTTGGGACTTGATGCCTACGAGCAGTACTTC. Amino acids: CASSYLGLDAYEQYF.

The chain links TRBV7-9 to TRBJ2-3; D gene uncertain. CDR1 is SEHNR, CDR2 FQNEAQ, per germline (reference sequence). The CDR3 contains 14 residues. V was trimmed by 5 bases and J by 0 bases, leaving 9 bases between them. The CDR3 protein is CASSPLRSTDTQYF. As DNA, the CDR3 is TGTGCCAGCAGCCCACTCCGTAGCACAGATACGCAGTATTTT.

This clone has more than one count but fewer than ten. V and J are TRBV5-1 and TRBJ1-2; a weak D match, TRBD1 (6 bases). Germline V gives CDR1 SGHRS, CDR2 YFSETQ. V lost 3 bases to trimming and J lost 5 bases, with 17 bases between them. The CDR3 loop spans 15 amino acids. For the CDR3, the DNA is TGCGCCAGCAGCTCGTCGTCGGGGACAACTTATGGCTACACCTTC. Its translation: CASSSSSGTTYGYTF.

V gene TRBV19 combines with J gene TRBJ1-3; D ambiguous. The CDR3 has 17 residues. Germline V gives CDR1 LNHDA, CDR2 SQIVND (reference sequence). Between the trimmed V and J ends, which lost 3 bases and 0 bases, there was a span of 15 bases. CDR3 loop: CASSIRFEAFSGNTIYF. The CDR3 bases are TGTGCCAGTAGTATTAGGTTCGAGGCCTTCTCTGGAAACACCATATATTTT.

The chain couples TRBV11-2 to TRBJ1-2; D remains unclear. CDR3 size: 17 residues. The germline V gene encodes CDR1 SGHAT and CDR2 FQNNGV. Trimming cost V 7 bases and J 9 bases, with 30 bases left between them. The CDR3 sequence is CASTRVNPKGGPHSYTF. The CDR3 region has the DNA TGTGCCAGCACCCGAGTAAATCCTAAAGGAGGGCCCCACAGCTACACCTTC. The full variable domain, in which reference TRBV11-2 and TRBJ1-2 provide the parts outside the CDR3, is EAGVAQSPRYKIIEKRQSVAFWCNPISGHATLYWYQQILGQGPKLLIQFQNNGVVDDSQLPKDRFSAERLKGVDSTLKIQPAKLEDSAVYLCASTRVNPKGGPHSYTFGSGTRLTVV.

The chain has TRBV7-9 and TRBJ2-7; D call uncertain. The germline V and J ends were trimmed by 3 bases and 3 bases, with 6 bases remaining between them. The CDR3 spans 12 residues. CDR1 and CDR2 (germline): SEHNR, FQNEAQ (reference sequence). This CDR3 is CASSFHSYEQYF. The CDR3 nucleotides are TGTGCCAGCAGCTTTCACAGCTACGAGCAGTACTTC.